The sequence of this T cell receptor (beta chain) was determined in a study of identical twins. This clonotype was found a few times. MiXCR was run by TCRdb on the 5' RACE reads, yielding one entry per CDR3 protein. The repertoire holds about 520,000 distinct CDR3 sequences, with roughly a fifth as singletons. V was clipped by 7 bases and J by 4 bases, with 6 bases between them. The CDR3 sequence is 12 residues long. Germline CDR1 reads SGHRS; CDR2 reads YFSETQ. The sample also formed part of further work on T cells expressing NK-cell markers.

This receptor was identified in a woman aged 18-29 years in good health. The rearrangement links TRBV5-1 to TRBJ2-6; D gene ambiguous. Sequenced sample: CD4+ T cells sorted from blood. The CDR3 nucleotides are TGCGCCAGCCTAAGCGGGGCCAACGTCCTGACTTTC. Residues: CASLSGANVLTF.